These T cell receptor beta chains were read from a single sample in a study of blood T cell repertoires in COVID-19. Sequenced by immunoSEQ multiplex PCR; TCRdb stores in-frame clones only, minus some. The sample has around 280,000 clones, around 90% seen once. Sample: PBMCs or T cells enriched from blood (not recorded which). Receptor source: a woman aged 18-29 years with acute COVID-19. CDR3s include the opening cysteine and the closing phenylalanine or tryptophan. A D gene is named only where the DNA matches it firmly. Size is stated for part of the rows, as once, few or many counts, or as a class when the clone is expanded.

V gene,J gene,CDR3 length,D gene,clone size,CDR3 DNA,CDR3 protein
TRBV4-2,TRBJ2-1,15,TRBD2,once,TGTGCCAGCAGTACTAGCGGGGCGAATTACAATGAGCAGTTCTTC,CASSTSGANYNEQFF
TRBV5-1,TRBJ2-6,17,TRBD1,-,TGCGCCAGCAGCCACAGGGGGCTTCCCTCTGGGGCCAACGTCCTGACTTTC,CASSHRGLPSGANVLTF
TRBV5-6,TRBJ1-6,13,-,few,TGTGCCAGCACCGACGGTAGAGGTTCACCCCTCCACTTT,CASTDGRGSPLHF
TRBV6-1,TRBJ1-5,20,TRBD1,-,TGTGCCAGCAGTGAAGTCCCGGACAGGGGAATATATCGTAGCAATCAGCCCCAGCATTTT,CASSEVPDRGIYRSNQPQHF
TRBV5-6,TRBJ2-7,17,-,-,TGTGCCAGCAGCTTGTGGGGGTTCACTAGTAGCGGCTACGAGCAGTACTTC,CASSLWGFTSSGYEQYF
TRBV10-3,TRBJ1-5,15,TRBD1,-,TGTGCCATCAGTGAGGCGGACAGGGGCAATCAGCCCCAGCATTTT,CAISEADRGNQPQHF
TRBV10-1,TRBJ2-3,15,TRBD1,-,TGCGCCAGCAGTGGTCAGGGGGCAAGCACAGATACGCAGTATTTT,CASSGQGASTDTQYF
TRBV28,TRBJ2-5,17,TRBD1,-,TGTGCCAGCAGTTCACAGGGGATTGCTTGGACCCAAGAGACCCAGTACTTC,CASSSQGIAWTQETQYF
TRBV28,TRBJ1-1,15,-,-,TGTGCCAGCAGCCTGGCTGGAGTGTCGAACACTGAAGCTTTCTTT,CASSLAGVSNTEAFF
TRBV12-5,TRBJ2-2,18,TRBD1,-,TGTGCTAGTGGTTTGGTAGGTGGACAGGGAGCGAACACCGGGGAGCTGTTTTTT,CASGLVGGQGANTGELFF
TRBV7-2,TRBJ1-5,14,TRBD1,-,TGTGCCAGCAGCCCCGACAGGGGTTATCAGCCCCAGCATTTT,CASSPDRGYQPQHF
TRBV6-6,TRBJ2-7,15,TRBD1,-,TGTGCCAGCAGTTCCTCTGGACAGGGGCGATTGGAGCAGTACTTC,CASSSSGQGRLEQYF
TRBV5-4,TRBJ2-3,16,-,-,TGTGCCAGCAGCGCGGAGGTTAGGCAGGGGGGAGATACGCAGTATTTT,CASSAEVRQGGDTQYF
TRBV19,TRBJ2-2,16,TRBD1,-,TGTGCCAGTAGCCTTCCCGGGCAGGGGGACACCGGGGAGCTGTTTTTT,CASSLPGQGDTGELFF
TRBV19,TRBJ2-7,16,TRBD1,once,TGTGCCAGTAGTGCAAGGGGGACAGGGAGCTCCTACGAGCAGTACTTC,CASSARGTGSSYEQYF
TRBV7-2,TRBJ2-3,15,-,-,TGTGCCAGCAGCTTAGTGCCGCAGCGTACAGATACGCAGTATTTT,CASSLVPQRTDTQYF
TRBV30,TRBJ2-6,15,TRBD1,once,TGTGCCACCGGGACAGGGGGCACTGGGGCCAACGTCCTGACTTTC,CATGTGGTGANVLTF
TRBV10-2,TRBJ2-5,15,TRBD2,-,TGCGCCAGCATCCAGACTAGCGGGAGGTTGGAGACCCAGTACTTC,CASIQTSGRLETQYF
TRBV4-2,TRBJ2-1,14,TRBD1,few,TGTGCCAGCAGCGCCCGGGACAGGGGGCCAGGGCAGTTCTTC,CASSARDRGPGQFF
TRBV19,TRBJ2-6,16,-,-,TGTGCCAGTAGTCCCAACCGGGGATCTGGGGCCAACGTCCTGACTTTC,CASSPNRGSGANVLTF
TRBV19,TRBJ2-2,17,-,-,TGTGCCAGTAGTATAAAGGGGAGGTGGGAGCTCTTCGGGGAGCTGTTTTTT,CASSIKGRWELFGELFF